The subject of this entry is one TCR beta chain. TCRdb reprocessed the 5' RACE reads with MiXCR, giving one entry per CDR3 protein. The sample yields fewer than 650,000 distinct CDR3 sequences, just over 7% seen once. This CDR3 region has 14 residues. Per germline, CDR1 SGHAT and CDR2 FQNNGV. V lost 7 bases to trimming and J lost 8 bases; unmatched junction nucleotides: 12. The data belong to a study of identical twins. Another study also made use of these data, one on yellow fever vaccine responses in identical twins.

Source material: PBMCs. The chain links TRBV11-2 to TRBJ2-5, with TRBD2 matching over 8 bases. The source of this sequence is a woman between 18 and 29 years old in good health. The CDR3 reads CASTRPSGGETQYF. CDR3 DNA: TGTGCCAGCACCCGCCCGAGCGGGGGTGAAACCCAGTACTTC. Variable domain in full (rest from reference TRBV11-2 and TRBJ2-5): EAGVAQSPRYKIIEKRQSVAFWCNPISGHATLYWYQQILGQGPKLLIQFQNNGVVDDSQLPKDRFSAERLKGVDSTLKIQPAKLEDSAVYLCASTRPSGGETQYFGPGTRLLVL.